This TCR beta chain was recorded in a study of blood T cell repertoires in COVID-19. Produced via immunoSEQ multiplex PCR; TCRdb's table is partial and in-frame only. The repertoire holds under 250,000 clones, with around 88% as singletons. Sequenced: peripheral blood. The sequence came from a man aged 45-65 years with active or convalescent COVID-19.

The CDR3 is CACGGGNTEAFF. The DNA of the CDR3 is TGTGCCTGCGGAGGCGGGAACACTGAAGCTTTCTTT. V gene TRBV30 combines with J gene TRBJ1-1; D gene unclear. The CDR3 is 12 amino acids. Germline lookup yields CDR1 GTSNPN and CDR2 SVGIG (reference sequence). V was pared by 6 bases and J by 1 base, with 9 bases between.